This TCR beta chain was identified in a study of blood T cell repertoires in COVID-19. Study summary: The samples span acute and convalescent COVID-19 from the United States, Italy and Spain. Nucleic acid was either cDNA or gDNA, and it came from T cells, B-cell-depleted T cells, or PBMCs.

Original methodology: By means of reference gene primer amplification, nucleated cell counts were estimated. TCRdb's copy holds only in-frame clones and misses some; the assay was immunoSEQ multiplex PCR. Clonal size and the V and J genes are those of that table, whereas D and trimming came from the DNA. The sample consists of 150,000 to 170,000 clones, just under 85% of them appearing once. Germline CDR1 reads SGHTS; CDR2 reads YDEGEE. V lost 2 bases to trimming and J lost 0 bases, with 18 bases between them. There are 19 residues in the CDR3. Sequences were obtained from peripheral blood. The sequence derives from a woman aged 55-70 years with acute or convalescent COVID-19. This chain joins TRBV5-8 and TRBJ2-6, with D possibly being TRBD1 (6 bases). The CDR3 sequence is CASSFPLAGAISGANVLTF. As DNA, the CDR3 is TGTGCCAGCAGCTTCCCCCTAGCAGGGGCTATCTCTGGGGCCAACGTCCTGACTTTC.